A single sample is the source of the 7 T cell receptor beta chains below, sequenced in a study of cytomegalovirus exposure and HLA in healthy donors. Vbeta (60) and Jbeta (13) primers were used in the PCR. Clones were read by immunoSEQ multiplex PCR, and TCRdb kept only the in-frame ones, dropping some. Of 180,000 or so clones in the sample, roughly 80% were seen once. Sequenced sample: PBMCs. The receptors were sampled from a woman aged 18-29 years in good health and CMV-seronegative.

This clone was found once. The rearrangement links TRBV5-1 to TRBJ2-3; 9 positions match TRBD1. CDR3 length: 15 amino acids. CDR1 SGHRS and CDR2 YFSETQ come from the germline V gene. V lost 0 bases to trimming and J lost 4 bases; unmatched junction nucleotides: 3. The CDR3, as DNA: TGCGCCAGCAGCTTGGGGGACAGGGACTCAGATACGCAGTATTTT. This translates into CASSLGDRDSDTQYF.

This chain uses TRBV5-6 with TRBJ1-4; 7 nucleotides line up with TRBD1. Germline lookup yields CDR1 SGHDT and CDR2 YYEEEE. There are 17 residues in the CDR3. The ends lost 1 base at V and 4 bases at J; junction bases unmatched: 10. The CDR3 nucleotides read TGTGCCAGCAGCTTGAGAGGTGGGAACAGGGGTAATGAAAAACTGTTTTTT. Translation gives CASSLRGGNRGNEKLFF.

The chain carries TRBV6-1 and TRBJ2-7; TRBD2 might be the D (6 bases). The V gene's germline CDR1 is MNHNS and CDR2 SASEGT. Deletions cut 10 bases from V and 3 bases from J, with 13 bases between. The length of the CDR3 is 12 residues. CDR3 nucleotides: TGTGCCATCCGGGACTTTTACTACGAGCAGTACTTC. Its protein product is CAIRDFYYEQYF.

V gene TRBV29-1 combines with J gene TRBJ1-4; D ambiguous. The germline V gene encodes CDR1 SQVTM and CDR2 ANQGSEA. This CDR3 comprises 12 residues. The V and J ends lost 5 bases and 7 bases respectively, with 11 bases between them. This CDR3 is CSVFGVGEKLFF. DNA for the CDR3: TGCAGCGTTTTCGGGGTCGGTGAAAAACTGTTTTTT.

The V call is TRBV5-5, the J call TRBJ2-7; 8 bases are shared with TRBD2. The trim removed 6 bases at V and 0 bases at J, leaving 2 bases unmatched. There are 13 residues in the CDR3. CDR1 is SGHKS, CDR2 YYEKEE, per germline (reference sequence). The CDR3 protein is CASTGGASYEQYF. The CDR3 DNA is TGTGCCAGCACCGGGGGGGCCTCCTACGAGCAGTACTTC.

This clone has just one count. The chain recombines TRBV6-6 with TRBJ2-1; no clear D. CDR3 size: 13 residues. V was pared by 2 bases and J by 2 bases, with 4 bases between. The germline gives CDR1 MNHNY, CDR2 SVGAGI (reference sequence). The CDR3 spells CASSYGPYNEQFF. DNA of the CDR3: TGTGCCAGCAGTTACGGCCCCTACAATGAGCAGTTCTTC.

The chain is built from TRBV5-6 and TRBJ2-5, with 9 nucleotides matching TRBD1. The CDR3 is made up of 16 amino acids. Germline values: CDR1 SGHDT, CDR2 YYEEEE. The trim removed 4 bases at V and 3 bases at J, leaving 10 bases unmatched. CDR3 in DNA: TGTGCCAGCAGCCACCCGTCACGGACAGGGGAAGAGACCCAGTACTTC. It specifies CASSHPSRTGEETQYF.